This T cell receptor beta chain was recovered during a study of glioma-infiltrating T cells listed by TCRdb under 2016. Concerning the study at large: Sequencing of TCR alpha- and beta-chain repertoires was performed on glioma tissue, on non-neoplastic brain tissue, and on matched peripheral blood mononuclear cells. To measure how far tissue and blood T-cell populations diverged, each tissue-infiltrating repertoire was compared against the peripheral blood repertoire of the same patient. The paired cohort comprised three low-grade glioma patients, 8 or 9 primary glioblastoma patients and three non-glioma patients contributing non-neoplastic brain tissue.

In this sample, this clonotype turned up many times. Its binding antigen is unknown. Base qualities are not at hand, and no much larger clone is one base apart. There are 14 amino acids in the CDR3, from cysteine to phenylalanine inclusive. Kept here is only the CDR3 DNA, which spans 42 bases and is read in frame from base 1. Per the germline V gene, MNHNS is the CDR1 and SASEGT is the CDR2. Germline trimming: 5 bases from V, 5 bases from J; junction bases outside gene matches: 6. General findings and caveats noted by the study authors: In non-neoplastic patients, VJ-independent divergence between tissue and blood fell below expectation, whereas in all gliomas, and especially in low-grade gliomas, the divergence rose above expectation. Very few CDR3 sequences were shared between tissue and blood, attributed to high CDR3 diversity and limited sampling. Group comparisons rested on small numbers: three non-neoplastic, three low-grade glioma and fewer than ten glioblastoma patients.

The iRepertoire nested amplicon-rescue multiplex PCR (arm-PCR) platform was used to amplify TCR alpha and beta CDR3 regions from RNA. The input for one-step reverse transcription and amplification was about 90-450 ng of tissue mRNA or PBMC total RNA. Following bead purification, Illumina adapters were added by a secondary multiplex PCR, and libraries between 200 and 400 bp were gel-purified. The libraries contained internal 6-nucleotide barcodes that were used for demultiplexing. Sequencing of libraries was performed on an Illumina MiSeq with 2x220 or 2x250 nucleotide paired-end reads. In the source study's methods: Paired reads were merged using FLASH 1.2.11 and aligned with BWA-MEM to the GRCh37 human genome, and TRA and TRB reads were then extracted. An IMGT-derived reference of cassette sequences and CDR3 motifs, with pseudogenes included, was used for V and J assignment. Reads were translated in three frames, and productive CDR3s were defined by a C…FGXG motif without stop codons. Unique combinations of V-J cassette pair and CDR3 amino acid sequence were defined as clonotypes. Filtering of reads was based on Hamming distance, with the threshold set by the sequence error rate of each sample in mapped regions. TCRdb applied fastp at Q25 and MiXCR to the public reads, then kept only in-frame beta chains. Rows matching on CDR3 protein sequence are summarized as one entry with the most common DNA and genes. The V and J calls here are based on TCRdb, not the publication. In all, the sample holds approximately 120,000 distinct CDR3 sequences, and around 23% of those were seen once. The ten largest make up approximately 14% of the sample.

The rearrangement combines TRBV6-1 with TRBJ2-7; 10 middle bases align to TRBD1. The clonotype comes from a human donor with low-grade glioma or glioblastoma, undergoing nonglioma brain surgery, or in good health (not recorded which). Specimen: glioma tissue, nonneoplastic brain tissue, or PBMCs (not recorded which). DNA sequence: TGTGCCAGCAGTCCGGACAGGGGGACGAACGAGCAGTACTTC. This encodes CASSPDRGTNEQYF.